Listed below are T cell receptor beta chains from one sample, sequenced in a study of technical replicates of blood from several donors. The assay was immunoSEQ multiplex PCR, and TCRdb's table has in-frame clones only and misses some. The sample comprises more than 90,000 clones, 96% of which are singletons, and roughly 0.21% rests with the top ten. Source material: T cells isolated from PBMCs. These receptors all come from a human donor in good health. Both conserved end residues are part of each CDR3. D genes are given only for firm matches. For some rows the clone size is stated as once, few or many, or as a class when expanded; others skip it.

CASSDGRYNEQFF TGTGCCAGCAGTGACGGTAGATACAATGAGCAGTTCTTC TRBJ2-1 TRBV6-1 . .
CASSLEGTSGRGSIQYF TGCGCCAGCAGCCTAGAGGGGACTAGCGGGAGGGGTTCCATTCAGTACTTC TRBJ2-4 TRBV5-1 once TRBD2
CASRGGGPGELFF TGCGCCAGCCGTGGGGGGGGGCCTGGGGAGCTGTTTTTT TRBJ2-2 TRBV10-2 . .
CSVERGGGSEAFF TGCAGCGTTGAACGCGGCGGGGGTTCTGAAGCTTTCTTT TRBJ1-1 TRBV29-1 . .
CASSSHMTGTGELFF TGTGCCAGCAGTTCCCACATGACCGGGACCGGGGAGCTGTTTTTT TRBJ2-2 TRBV28 . .
CASSSSGSLDEQFF TGTGCCAGCAGCTCTAGCGGGAGTCTGGATGAGCAGTTCTTC TRBJ2-1 TRBV5-4 . TRBD2
CATGESGFGNTIYF TGTGCCACAGGGGAGTCGGGGTTTGGAAACACCATATATTTT TRBJ1-3 TRBV27 once .
CASSPQTSGSGNEQFF TGTGCCAGCAGTCCGCAGACTAGCGGGAGTGGGAATGAGCAGTTCTTC TRBJ2-1 TRBV28 . TRBD2
CASSDSSGTGNEQFF TGTGCCAGCAGTGACTCTAGCGGTACCGGCAATGAGCAGTTCTTC TRBJ2-1 TRBV6-4 . .
CASTRGTWYGYTF TGTGCCAGCACAAGGGGAACCTGGTATGGCTACACCTTC TRBJ1-2 TRBV6-5 . .
CASSPGLAGTGELFF TGCGCCAGCAGCCCAGGACTAGCGGGGACCGGGGAGCTGTTTTTT TRBJ2-2 TRBV5-1 . TRBD2
CASSLTRGNTEAFF TGTGCCAGCAGCCTCACTCGGGGGAACACTGAAGCTTTCTTT TRBJ1-1 TRBV11-3 . .
CASSRGLRENTGELFF TGCGCCAGCAGCCGTGGTTTAAGAGAGAACACCGGGGAGCTGTTTTTT TRBJ2-2 TRBV5-1 . .
CAWTHGGGYGYTF TGTGCCTGGACCCACGGGGGGGGGTATGGCTACACCTTC TRBJ1-2 TRBV30 . .
CASSLSRGSSYNEQFF TGTGCCAGCAGTTTGTCGCGGGGCAGCTCCTACAATGAGCAGTTCTTC TRBJ2-1 TRBV6-6 . .
CASSPYSGLQPQHF TGTGCCAGCAGCCCATACTCAGGGTTACAGCCCCAGCATTTT TRBJ1-5 TRBV6-5 . .
CASSVDQGPIEKLFF TGTGCCAGCAGCGTAGATCAGGGTCCGATTGAAAAACTGTTTTTT TRBJ1-4 TRBV9 once .
CASSQFPGGTIYF TGTGCCAGCAGTCAATTCCCGGGGGGCACCATATATTTT TRBJ1-3 TRBV27 . .
CATSSRGVEQYF TGTGCCACCAGCAGCCGGGGGGTGGAGCAGTACTTC TRBJ2-7 TRBV15 . TRBD2
CASSLQGWVSNQPQHF TGTGCCAGCAGCTTGCAGGGTTGGGTTAGCAATCAGCCCCAGCATTTT TRBJ1-5 TRBV5-8 . .
CASSLSFAAGTEAFF TGTGCCAGCAGCCTAAGTTTCGCGGCCGGCACTGAAGCTTTCTTT TRBJ1-1 TRBV9 . .
CASSPSVRVSLLGEQFF TGTGCCAGTTCCCCCAGCGTCAGGGTGAGTTTGTTGGGAGAGCAGTTCTTC TRBJ2-1 TRBV19 . .